The present T cell receptor beta chain was sequenced within a study of vaccination effects on CD4 cells after COVID-19 (dated 2022 in TCRdb). In the study overall: Across the study, the median time from the second dose to post-vaccine sampling was 72 days (range 14 to 241). Altogether, some ten COVID-19 convalescent patients and a handful of SARS-CoV-2-naive healthy vaccine recipients made up the full study. In the study, cultures from other donors were sequenced using the Oncomine TCR Beta short-read assay on an Illumina iSeq 100. SARS-CoV-2 spike-specific CD4+ TCR repertoires from before and after mRNA vaccination were compared in COVID-19 convalescent patients and in infection-naive vaccine recipients. Results and caveats for the whole study, not just this receptor: The study was limited by a small number of convalescent patients, and early post-infection timepoints were lacking. In healthy vaccine recipients, vaccine-induced clones were almost all SARS-CoV-2 mono-reactive, with only 1 of 255 being cross-reactive with common cold coronaviruses. Clones induced by infection and clones induced by vaccination both contracted markedly at late timepoints after vaccination, which fits with T cell responses waning over time.

In the ViraFEST assay, PBMC were stimulated with viral peptide pools, and TCR sequencing was then used to find antigen-specific CD4+ T cell clonotypes based on their expansion. After more than 9 days of culture, CD4+ T cells were isolated with the EasySep CD4+ T cell isolation kit. Participants received two doses of either the BNT162b2 or the mRNA-1273 mRNA SARS-CoV-2 vaccine. Healthy vaccine recipients had no prior SARS-CoV-2 infection, confirmed by negative nucleocapsid antibodies before and after vaccination. Each well held under 2.5 million PBMC cultured in IMDM containing approximately 5% human AB serum, roughly 10 IU/ml IL-2 and gentamicin, along with roughly 10 ug/ml peptides. Half of the culture medium was replaced with fresh IL-2-containing medium on days 3 and 7. Unless noted otherwise, every peptide stimulation condition was cultured in triplicate wells. Using Ficoll-Paque Plus gradient centrifugation, PBMC were separated from whole blood and then either used fresh or cryopreserved at -140C. The overlapping peptide pools covered the spike proteins of SARS-CoV-2 as well as those of the common cold coronaviruses HCoV-NL63, HCoV-OC43 and HCoV-229E. The QIAamp micro DNA kit was used to extract genomic DNA from the cultured CD4+ T cells.

To prepare the library, the immunoSEQ multiplex PCR assay was applied. DNA from the cultured, isolated CD4+ T cells was subjected to TCR beta CDR3 sequencing. For the original study's pipeline: The analysis removed non-productive TCR sequences, trimmed reads to the CDR3 region, and retained only CDR3s that were 7 or more amino acids long. Antigen-specific clonotypes were identified with the MANAFEST web app by comparing expansion in peptide wells against reference cultures. Positive clones required FDR<0.05 expansion versus reference and all other wells, odds ratio above 5, and frequency above 0.1% in two replicate wells. A clonotype was defined as cross-reactive if the clonotype was significantly expanded both in SARS-CoV-2 spike wells and in at least one common cold coronavirus spike condition. CDR3 similarity was assessed by Levenshtein distance using the stringdist R package, and unrooted trees were constructed with ape in R 3.6.1. Not all clones reach the TCRdb copy of this immuneACCESS table, which keeps in-frame sequences only. Checked studies attribute under half of the gap to unresolved V genes and leave the rest unexplained. That table supplies the V and J calls and clone size; D and trimming were determined from the DNA. The sample data list about 22,000 clones, and roughly three quarters of these were observed just once. 7.5% to 8.5% of the sample goes to the ten largest clones.

On this clone: Its recognized antigen is unknown. There are no base qualities to consult, and no much larger clone falls within one base.

The germline V gene gives CDR1 as SGHRS and CDR2 as YFSETQ. The CDR3 contains 14 residues, cysteine and phenylalanine counted. CDR3 DNA only is kept here, 42 bases in frame from base 1. A distance of 10 bases separates the germline ends of V and J, which lose 2 bases and 4 bases respectively. The rearrangement joined TRBV5-1 to TRBJ1-3, with no confidently assigned D gene. This TCR was sampled from a human donor who received a COVID-19 vaccine. The source was CD4+ T cells from PBMCs cultured with SARS-CoV-2 spike peptides, collected after COVID-19 vaccination. According to the study, the label for this sample's cell subset or site signals: SARS-CoV-2 spike overlapping peptide pool stimulation. The DNA is as follows: TGCGCCAGCAGCTTCGGGGAGGACGGAAACACCATATATTTT. The resulting protein is CASSFGEDGNTIYF.